Following are 17 T cell receptor beta chains from one sample sequenced in a study of blood T cells in healthy people across ages. For the second PCR, which ran for about 7 to 11 cycles, a sample-barcoded 5' primer and a J-beta primer mix were used. TCRdb analysed the 5' RACE reads with MiXCR anew, one entry per CDR3 protein. The sample has 1.5 million to 2 million distinct CDR3 sequences, about two fifths seen once. Material for sequencing was blood. These TCRs come from a human donor in good health.

A note on this clonotype: An end of the junction differs from the germline gene, which may be a read error. This chain links TRBV27 with TRBJ2-7; D is ambiguous. Germline assignment: CDR1 MNHEY and CDR2 SMNVEV (reference sequence). The CDR3 sequence is 15 residues long. In DNA, the CDR3 is TGTGCCAACAGTTTAGGTATAGGGAAAACCTACGAGCAGTACTTC. Amino acid sequence: CANSLGIGKTYEQYF.

The V gene is TRBV6-6, the J gene TRBJ2-7, with 8 bases aligning to TRBD1. Germline values: CDR1 MNHNY, CDR2 SVGAGI (reference sequence). V was pared by 2 bases and J by 3 bases, with 12 bases of the junction left unmatched. The CDR3 extends over 17 amino acids. The CDR3 is CASSYVLLEGQDYEQYF. The CDR3 DNA follows: TGTGCCAGCAGTTACGTATTGTTGGAGGGACAGGACTACGAGCAGTACTTC.

The chain uses TRBV5-1 and TRBJ2-3, with D perhaps TRBD2 (5 bases). Per germline, CDR1 SGHRS and CDR2 YFSETQ. V was shortened by 4 bases and J by 5 bases, with 11 bases between the two germline ends. The CDR3 extends over 13 amino acids. The CDR3 DNA sequence: TGCGCCAGCAGCAACGGGGAATTAGATACGCAGTATTTT. As protein: CASSNGELDTQYF.

The chain joins TRBV29-1 to TRBJ2-7; D may be TRBD1 (6 bases). V was cut by 4 bases and J by 6 bases, with 13 bases left in between. Germline values: CDR1 SQVTM, CDR2 ANQGSEA. This CDR3 has 12 amino acids. CDR3: CSVGRDNCEQYF. Written as DNA, the CDR3 is TGCAGCGTTGGTCGGGACAACTGCGAGCAGTACTTC.

CDR3 in DNA: TGTGCCACCAGCAGTCCCGACTATGGCTACACCTTC. This translates into CATSSPDYGYTF. J is TRBJ1-2 and V is TRBV15; unclear D gene. V dropped 3 bases and J dropped 3 bases, with 5 bases sitting between them. From germline, CDR1 is LNHNV and CDR2 YYDKDF (reference sequence). The CDR3 spans 12 residues.

This clonotype was counted between two and nine times. The V and J genes are TRBV10-3 and TRBJ2-3; possibly TRBD1 for D (6 bases). CDR3 size: 18 residues. Per the germline V gene, CDR1 is ENHRY and CDR2 is SYGVKD. V gave up 6 bases and J gave up 6 bases, with 28 bases separating them. In DNA form, the CDR3 reads TGTGCCATCAGAGGGGGTCCCTGCCCTCTCCCACACATCGATACGCAGTATTTT. This codes for CAIRGGPCPLPHIDTQYF.

V and J are TRBV20-1 and TRBJ2-7; 8 bases align to TRBD1. CDR3 length equals 14 residues. V lost 6 bases, J lost 6 bases, and 13 bases stayed unmatched. Germline assignment: CDR1 DFQATT and CDR2 SNEGSKA (reference sequence). CDR3 sequence reads: CSARGTGARSEQYF. CDR3 sequence (DNA): TGCAGTGCGAGGGGGACAGGAGCAAGATCCGAGCAGTACTTC.

This clonotype was detected only a few times. The germline gene is not matched at one end of the junction; a read error may be the cause. The chain recombines TRBV11-2 with TRBJ2-2, with a tentative D call TRBD1 (6 bases). CDR3 length: 15 amino acids. Germline CDR1 reads SGHAT; CDR2 reads FQNNGV. CDR3 DNA sequence: TGTGCCAGCAGCCTAGACAGGTTCTTCACCGGGGAGCTGTTTTTT. It yields the protein CASSLDRFFTGELFF.

This clonotype occurred many times. The genes are TRBV20-1 and TRBJ1-3, with D hard to call. Trimming took off 3 bases at V and 1 base at J, with 7 bases between the two ends. CDR1 DFQATT and CDR2 SNEGSKA come from the germline V gene (reference sequence). The length of the CDR3 is 13 residues. The CDR3 DNA follows: TGCAGTGCTAGGCGGGGATCTGGAAACACCATATATTTT. Amino acid sequence: CSARRGSGNTIYF.

The V call is TRBV20-1, the J call TRBJ2-5, with 10 bases matching TRBD2. The DNA matches TRBJ2-7 better at its end, which makes the J call doubtful. From germline, CDR1 is DFQATT and CDR2 SNEGSKA (reference sequence). The CDR3 loop spans 17 amino acids. The DNA for the CDR3 is TGCAGTGCTAGACCCCCTTCTAAAGCGGGGGGGATCTTCGAGCAGTACTTC. Its translation: CSARPPSKAGGIFEQYF.

The chain is built from TRBV29-1 and TRBJ1-2, with D maybe TRBD1 (5 bases). This CDR3 comprises 11 residues. V was shortened by 7 bases and J by 7 bases, with 13 bases between the two germline ends. The germline V gene encodes CDR1 SQVTM and CDR2 ANQGSEA. The CDR3 region has the DNA TGCAGCGGCGGGGGGGGAGGTGGCTACACCTTC. This encodes CSGGGGGGYTF. The full variable domain, its missing parts supplied by reference TRBV29-1 and TRBJ1-2, is SAVISQKPSRDICQRGTSLTIQCQVDSQVTMMFWYRQQPGQSLTLIATANQGSEATYESGFVIDKFPISRPNLTFSTLTVSNMSPEDSSIYLCSGGGGGGYTFGSGTRLTVV.

Many counts were recorded for this clonotype. The chain recombines TRBV5-1 with TRBJ2-7; D unresolved. CDR1 is SGHRS, CDR2 YFSETQ, per germline. This CDR3 is 13 amino acids long. V was shortened by 1 base and J by 3 bases, with 8 bases between the two germline ends. The CDR3 here is CASSLRQDYEQYF. CDR3 sequence (DNA): TGCGCCAGCAGCTTGAGACAAGACTACGAGCAGTACTTC.

J is TRBJ2-7 and V is TRBV20-1; TRBD1 agrees at 8 bases. Per germline, CDR1 DFQATT and CDR2 SNEGSKA (reference sequence). The CDR3 covers 13 residues. The V segment lost 5 bases and the J segment 4 bases; nucleotides outside the gene matches: 7. The CDR3 protein is CSAPIQGAYEQYF. The CDR3 DNA sequence: TGCAGTGCTCCCATTCAGGGGGCATACGAGCAGTACTTC.

This clonotype appeared many times. This chain connects TRBV7-2 to TRBJ1-2; D gene unclear. The CDR3 spans 13 residues. Germline lookup yields CDR1 SGHTA and CDR2 FQGNSA. V lost 1 base to trimming and J lost 10 bases, with 13 bases between them. This CDR3 reads CASSLVEQYYYTF. The CDR3 nucleotides read TGTGCCAGCAGCTTAGTTGAACAGTACTACTACACCTTC.

The chain uses TRBV3-1 and TRBJ2-1, with D perhaps TRBD1 (5 bases). Looked up from germline, CDR1 is LGHDT and CDR2 is YNNKEL (reference sequence). This CDR3 has 15 amino acids. V lost 1 base, J lost 4 bases, and 11 bases lay in between. CDR3 protein: CASSQARGLYNEQFF. The CDR3 nucleotides are TGTGCCAGCAGCCAAGCAAGGGGTTTATACAATGAGCAGTTCTTC.

This clonotype was seen only a few times. The V gene is TRBV5-1, the J gene TRBJ2-4, with D perhaps matching TRBD2 (6 bases). V was cut by 3 bases and J by 0 bases, with 28 bases left in between. Germline V CDR1 and CDR2: SGHRS, YFSETQ. The CDR3 contains 21 residues. CDR3: CASSSAGYGGASPGAKNIQYF. The CDR3 nucleotides are TGCGCCAGCAGCTCGGCTGGGTACGGCGGGGCATCCCCAGGAGCCAAAAACATTCAGTACTTC.

This chain connects TRBV20-1 to TRBJ1-1; no definite D call. The germline CDR1 and CDR2 sequences are DFQATT and SNEGSKA (reference sequence). With 6 bases removed from V and 0 bases from J, the gap between germline ends came to 11 bases. The CDR3 sequence is 13 residues long. This CDR3 is CSADQQLNTEAFF. The CDR3 DNA reads as TGCAGTGCGGATCAGCAACTGAACACTGAAGCTTTCTTT.